What follows are 24 T cell receptor beta chains derived from one specimen sequenced in a study of PD-L1 blockade in urothelial cancer. Sequenced by immunoSEQ multiplex PCR; TCRdb stores in-frame clones only, minus some. The sample has approximately 71,000 clones; 85% to 90% are singletons. The sequenced sample was PBMCs, obtained around atezolizumab (anti-PD-L1) treatment. Every receptor here comes from a man in his sixties with urothelial cancer.

This clone was observed a single time. The junction does not match germline at one end; this may be a read error. The chain combines TRBV7-2 with TRBJ2-3; 13 bases are shared with TRBD2. The CDR3 extends over 14 amino acids. CDR1 SGHTA and CDR2 FQGNSA come from the germline V gene. In nucleotides, the CDR3 is TGTGCCAGCAGCTTAGCGCAGACTAGCGGGAGGTCGCATTTT. Its protein product is CASSLAQTSGRSHF.

V and J are TRBV28 and TRBJ2-7, with D unclear. CDR3 length equals 12 residues. The V gene's germline CDR1 is MDHEN and CDR2 SYDVKM. The ends were cut back, 5 bases at V and 9 bases at J, with 14 bases in the middle. The CDR3 here is CASSTPQSGQYF. The DNA for the CDR3 is TGTGCCAGCAGTACCCCCCAATCGGGGCAGTACTTC. Using reference TRBV28 and TRBJ2-7 for the parts outside the CDR3, the full variable domain is DVKVTQSSRYLVKRTGEKVFLECVQDMDHENMFWYRQDPGLGLRLIYFSYDVKMKEKGDIPEGYSVSREKKERFSLILESASTNQTSMYLCASSTPQSGQYFGPGTRLTVT.

The V and J genes are TRBV7-6 and TRBJ2-7; D may be TRBD1 (6 bases). Germline values: CDR1 SGHVS, CDR2 FNYEAQ. The CDR3 covers 12 residues. V lost 4 bases and J lost 6, with 10 bases in between. The DNA for the CDR3 is TGTGCCAGCAGCTCTACAGGGTTCGAGCAGTACTTC. Translating gives CASSSTGFEQYF.

V and J are TRBV7-2 and TRBJ2-7; D possibly corresponds to TRBD2 (6 bases). V was shortened by 5 bases and J by 5 bases, with 19 bases between the two germline ends. CDR3 length: 15 residues. In germline, CDR1 is SGHTA, CDR2 FQGNSA. The CDR3 loop reads CASSLRAGTLHEQYF. CDR3 sequence (DNA): TGTGCCAGCAGCCTCCGCGCGGGGACCCTCCACGAGCAGTACTTC.

V is TRBV5-4 and J is TRBJ2-2; the D gene is possibly TRBD2 (6 bases). Trimming removed 3 bases from V and 3 bases from J, with 9 bases in between. Germline CDR1 is SGHNT and CDR2 is YYREEE (reference sequence). The CDR3 consists of 14 residues. CDR3 in DNA: TGTGCCAGCAGCTCGGGACTCCACACCGGGGAGCTGTTTTTT. Translation: CASSSGLHTGELFF.

The rearrangement uses TRBV18 and TRBJ2-7; no definite D call. V shed 2 bases and J shed 2 bases, with 10 bases lying between them. CDR1 and CDR2 (germline): KGHSH, LQKENI. CDR3 length: 14 residues. In DNA form, the CDR3 reads TGTGCCAGCTCACCAGCGGTCAGCACCTACGAGCAGTACTTC. It yields the protein CASSPAVSTYEQYF.

The CDR3 loop reads CASSPGEGSTDTQYF. The CDR3 nucleotides are TGCGCCAGCAGCCCCGGGGAGGGTAGCACAGATACGCAGTATTTT. The genes are TRBV5-1 and TRBJ2-3; 7 bases agree with TRBD2. This CDR3 region has 15 residues. V lost 4 bases and J lost 0; bases outside the gene matches: 5. Germline assignment: CDR1 SGHRS and CDR2 YFSETQ.

The rearrangement links TRBV7-2 to TRBJ2-1, with 7 bases that match TRBD2. This CDR3 is built from 14 residues. Germline V gene lookup returns CDR1 SGHTA and CDR2 FQGNSA. V was clipped by 7 bases and J by 0 bases; unmatched bases: 3. The CDR3 DNA reads TGTGCCAGCACTCTAGCGGCCTCCTACAATGAGCAGTTCTTC. Protein sequence: CASTLAASYNEQFF.

This chain joins TRBV4-3 and TRBJ1-4, with D unresolved. The germline CDR1 and CDR2 sequences are LGHNA and YSLEER. The CDR3 sequence is 15 residues long. V lost 0 bases to trimming and J lost 5 bases, with 10 bases between them. In DNA form, the CDR3 reads TGCGCCAGCAGCCAAGAAAGGACGGGGAATGAAAAACTGTTTTTT. Residues: CASSQERTGNEKLFF.

V and J are TRBV7-9 and TRBJ2-5; no definite D call. Trimming stripped 5 bases from V and 1 base from J, with 5 bases between. This CDR3 is 12 amino acids long. Germline assignment: CDR1 SEHNR and CDR2 FQNEAQ (reference sequence). The CDR3 bases are TGTGCCAGCAGCCCCCGCCAAGAGACCCAGTACTTC. Translation: CASSPRQETQYF.

The rearrangement links TRBV6-5 to TRBJ1-3, with D hard to call. The CDR3 totals 16 residues. Trimming shortened V by 2 bases and J by 0 bases, and 11 bases separated the two germline ends. Germline CDR1 MNHEY, CDR2 SVGAGI. The CDR3 is CASSYREPGSGNTIYF. As DNA, the CDR3 is TGTGCCAGCAGTTACCGTGAACCAGGCTCTGGAAACACCATATATTTT.

This chain uses TRBV9 with TRBJ1-3; 10 nucleotides match TRBD1. CDR3 size: 18 residues. CDR1 and CDR2 from the germline V gene are SGDLS and YYNGEE. J was trimmed by 0 bases and V by 4 bases; bases with no gene match: 10. This CDR3 is CASSPRDRGTNSGNTIYF. The CDR3 coding sequence is TGTGCCAGCAGCCCCCGGGACAGGGGCACAAACTCTGGAAACACCATATATTTT.

The chain is built from TRBV5-1 and TRBJ2-2; 8 bases line up with TRBD1. The CDR3 is made up of 15 amino acids. The J segment lost 4 bases and the V segment lost 6 bases, leaving 8 bases of the junction unmatched. The germline CDR1 and CDR2 sequences are SGHRS and YFSETQ. CDR3 in amino acids: CASTLQGAGTGELFF. The CDR3 coding sequence is TGCGCCAGCACCCTCCAGGGGGCAGGCACCGGGGAGCTGTTTTTT.

The rearrangement uses TRBV5-1 and TRBJ2-1; 9 nucleotides line up with TRBD1. With 4 bases clipped from V and 6 bases from J, the junction kept 5 bases outside the gene matches. CDR1 is SGHRS and CDR2 is YFSETQ in the germline V gene. The CDR3 has 14 residues. The CDR3 DNA reads as TGCGCCAGCAGCACAGGGGGCGCCGGCAATGAGCAGTTCTTC. Translating gives CASSTGGAGNEQFF. The full variable domain, its missing parts supplied by reference TRBV5-1 and TRBJ2-1, is KAGVTQTPRYLIKTRGQQVTLSCSPISGHRSVSWYQQTPGQGLQFLFEYFSETQRNKGNFPGRFSGRQFSNSRSEMNVSTLELGDSALYLCASSTGGAGNEQFFGPGTRLTVL.

The V and J genes are TRBV19 and TRBJ2-7; no clear D. Trimming cost V 5 bases and J 7 bases, with 12 bases left between them. The germline CDR1 and CDR2 sequences are LNHDA and SQIVND (reference sequence). CDR3 length: 12 residues. The CDR3 loop is CASSGGDKEQYF. CDR3 bases: TGTGCCAGTAGTGGCGGAGATAAGGAGCAGTACTTC.

V usage is TRBV6-1 and J usage is TRBJ2-7, with 8 bases lining up with TRBD2. The junction had 8 bases not matched to a gene; V was cut back by 9 bases and J by 4 bases. The length of the CDR3 is 13 residues. Germline V lookup: CDR1 MNHNS, CDR2 SASEGT. For the CDR3, the DNA is TGTGCCAGTGAAGGGACTAGTGTGTACGAGCAGTACTTC. This sequence encodes CASEGTSVYEQYF.

This chain uses TRBV11-2 with TRBJ2-3; D gene unclear. Germline V CDR1 and CDR2: SGHAT, FQNNGV. V was clipped by 5 bases and J by 5 bases, with 8 bases between them. The CDR3 contains 12 residues. The CDR3: CASSKLIDTQYF. DNA for the CDR3: TGTGCCAGCAGCAAACTTATAGATACGCAGTATTTT.

The chain couples TRBV30 to TRBJ2-1; TRBD2 matches at 9 bases. Germline V gene data show CDR1 as GTSNPN and CDR2 as SVGIG (reference sequence). This CDR3 region has 19 residues. V trimming: 4 bases; J trimming: 0 bases; junction bases outside the gene matches: 16. The CDR3 nucleotides read TGTGCCTGGAACGGGGCGACGGCGGGGGGGCGGAGCTCCTACAATGAGCAGTTCTTC. It specifies CAWNGATAGGRSSYNEQFF.

This chain uses TRBV19 with TRBJ1-1; D is uncertain. The CDR3 loop spans 15 amino acids. Looked up from germline, CDR1 is LNHDA and CDR2 is SQIVND (reference sequence). Trimming took off 2 bases at V and 2 bases at J, with 12 bases between the two ends. The CDR3 nucleotides read TGTGCCAGTAGTATACCGACGGGTCAAAACACTGAAGCTTTCTTT. This translates into CASSIPTGQNTEAFF. Together with reference TRBV19 and TRBJ1-1, the CDR3 gives the full variable domain: DGGITQSPKYLFRKEGQNVTLSCEQNLNHDAMYWYRQDPGQGLRLIYYSQIVNDFQKGDIAEGYSVSREKKESFPLTVTSAQKNPTAFYLCASSIPTGQNTEAFFGQGTRLTVV.

The genes are TRBV11-3 and TRBJ2-2; TRBD2 might be the D (5 bases). Germline CDR1 is SGHNT and CDR2 is YENEEA. Trimming removed 1 base from V and 7 bases from J, with 13 bases in between. CDR3 length: 15 residues. CDR3 region: CASSLVPGIGGELFF. The CDR3 DNA is TGTGCCAGCAGCTTAGTACCGGGGATCGGCGGGGAGCTGTTTTTT.

As concerns this clone: Germline is not matched at one junction end, which may reflect a read error. The chain employs TRBV7-2 and TRBJ2-3; 8 bases align to TRBD2. Germline V lookup: CDR1 SGHTA, CDR2 FQGNSA. The CDR3 runs to 15 residues. The CDR3 region is CASSVAGLSTDTQYF. The DNA for the CDR3 is TGTGCCAGCAGCGTAGCGGGGCTAAGCACAGATACGCAGTATTTT.

This rearrangement joins TRBV15 to TRBJ2-3, with 14 bases fitting TRBD2. Germline V CDR1 and CDR2: LNHNV, YYDKDF (reference sequence). The CDR3 has 17 residues. The trim removed 8 bases at V and 4 bases at J, leaving 11 bases unmatched. CDR3 loop: CATSGTSGRVGPDTQYF. CDR3 nucleotides: TGTGCCACCTCCGGGACTAGCGGGAGAGTTGGGCCAGATACGCAGTATTTT.

V is TRBV7-2 and J is TRBJ1-2; 9 nucleotides agree with TRBD1. From germline, CDR1 is SGHTA and CDR2 FQGNSA. This CDR3 comprises 16 residues. V lost 5 bases and J lost 6; bases outside the gene matches: 13. The CDR3 is CASSQPGQGVIDGYTF. The CDR3 region has the DNA TGTGCCAGCAGCCAACCGGGACAGGGTGTAATAGATGGCTACACCTTC.

The CDR3 reads CAWSVGAAEAFF. CDR3 DNA: TGTGCCTGGAGTGTGGGGGCGGCTGAAGCTTTCTTT. The chain uses TRBV30 and TRBJ1-1; a possible D gene is TRBD1 (6 bases). V shed 0 bases and J shed 6 bases, with 8 bases lying between them. The CDR3 has 12 amino acids. Germline lookup yields CDR1 GTSNPN and CDR2 SVGIG (reference sequence).